These 3 T cell receptor beta chains share one sample of origin, sequenced in a study of T cells expressing NK-cell markers. No DNA is given; TCRdb re-called the 5' RACE reads and lists each CDR3 protein once. The repertoire table contains about 260,000 distinct CDR3 sequences. The sequencing input was blood T cells: a sorted CD56 or NKG2C T cell subset, CD4+ or CD8+ T cells, or bulk PBMC T cells (not recorded which). The origin of the receptors is a woman between 18 and 70 years old in good health.

The chain links TRBV11-1 to TRBJ2-3; TCRdb gives TRBD1 as the D gene, but with no DNA this cannot be confirmed. The V gene's germline CDR1 is SGHAT and CDR2 FQDESV (reference sequence). CDR3 size: 15 residues. The CDR3: CASSSTGGSSDTQYF.

The V call is TRBV11-2, the J call TRBJ1-1; as DNA is missing, the TRBD1 call by TCRdb cannot be tested. CDR1 and CDR2 from the germline V gene are SGHAT and FQNNGV. The CDR3 consists of 14 residues. The CDR3 loop is CASSYRTGPTEAFF.

This rearrangement joins TRBV12-3 or TRBV12-4 to TRBJ2-1; the TCRdb call, TRBD1, lacks DNA for checking. The CDR3 totals 15 residues. The chain's CDR3 is CASSSGTGVPNEQFF.